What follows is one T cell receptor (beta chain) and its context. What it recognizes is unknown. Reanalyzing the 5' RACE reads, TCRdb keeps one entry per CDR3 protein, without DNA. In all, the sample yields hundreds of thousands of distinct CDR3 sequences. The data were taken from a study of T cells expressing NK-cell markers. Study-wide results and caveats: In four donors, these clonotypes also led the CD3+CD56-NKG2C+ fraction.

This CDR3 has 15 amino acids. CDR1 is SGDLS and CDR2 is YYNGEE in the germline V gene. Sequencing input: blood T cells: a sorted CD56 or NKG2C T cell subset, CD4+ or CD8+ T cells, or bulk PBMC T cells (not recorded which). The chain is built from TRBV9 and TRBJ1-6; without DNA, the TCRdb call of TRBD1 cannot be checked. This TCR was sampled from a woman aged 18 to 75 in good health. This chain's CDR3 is CASSEGQGNYSPLHF.